This T cell receptor (beta chain) was retrieved from a study of control samples from healthy donors and cancer patients. Worth noting for this clone: This CDR3 is also generated by other DNA sequences in the sample.

Clones were read by immunoSEQ multiplex PCR, and TCRdb kept only the in-frame ones, dropping some. The profile shows just under 150,000 clones, about 91% of them singletons. V was cut by 3 bases and J by 6 bases, with 2 bases left in between. This CDR3 spans 11 amino acids. The chain carries TRBV12-3 or TRBV12-4 and TRBJ2-2; D call uncertain. Material for sequencing was blood. The TCR was taken from a man younger than 45 in good health. DNA for the CDR3: TGTGCCAGCAGTTTGTCCGGGGAGCTGTTTTTT. Translation: CASSLSGELFF.